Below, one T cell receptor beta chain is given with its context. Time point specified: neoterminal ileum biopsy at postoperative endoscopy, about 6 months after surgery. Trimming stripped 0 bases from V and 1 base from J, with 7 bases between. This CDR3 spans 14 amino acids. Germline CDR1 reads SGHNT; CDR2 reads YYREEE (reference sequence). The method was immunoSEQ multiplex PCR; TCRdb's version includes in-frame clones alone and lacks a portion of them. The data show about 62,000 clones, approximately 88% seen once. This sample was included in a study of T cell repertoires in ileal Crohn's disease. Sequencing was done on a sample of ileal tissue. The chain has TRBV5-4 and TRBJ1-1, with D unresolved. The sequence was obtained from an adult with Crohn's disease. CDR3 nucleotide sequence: TGTGCCAGCAGCTTGGTCGGTGGGAACACTGAAGCTTTCTTT. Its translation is CASSLVGGNTEAFF.